The 22 T cell receptor beta chains listed next were all sequenced from one sample in a study of cytomegalovirus exposure and HLA in healthy donors. TCRdb's copy holds only in-frame clones and misses some; the assay was immunoSEQ multiplex PCR. The sample holds approximately 60,000 clones, 80% to 95% seen once. Sequenced material: PBMCs. All receptors derive from a woman under 30 in good health and CMV-seronegative.

The rearrangement uses TRBV6-1 and TRBJ1-3; a weak D match, TRBD1 (5 bases). Germline CDR1 is MNHNS and CDR2 is SASEGT. The CDR3 is 15 residues long. Deletions cut 8 bases from V and 0 bases from J, with 14 bases between. CDR3 sequence: CASRRQGNSGNTIYF. CDR3 nucleotide sequence: TGTGCCAGCCGGCGGCAGGGAAACTCTGGAAACACCATATATTTT.

V usage is TRBV5-1 and J usage is TRBJ1-1; D is uncertain. Germline lookup yields CDR1 SGHRS and CDR2 YFSETQ. Trimming pared 0 bases from V and 1 base from J, leaving 10 bases between. The CDR3 has 15 amino acids. DNA of the CDR3: TGCGCCAGCAGCTTGGCCTCTGCGTGGAACACTGAAGCTTTCTTT. The encoded protein is CASSLASAWNTEAFF. The whole variable domain, remainder taken from reference TRBV5-1 and TRBJ1-1, is KAGVTQTPRYLIKTRGQQVTLSCSPISGHRSVSWYQQTPGQGLQFLFEYFSETQRNKGNFPGRFSGRQFSNSRSEMNVSTLELGDSALYLCASSLASAWNTEAFFGQGTRLTVV.

The rearrangement links TRBV7-8 to TRBJ2-2, with 7 bases that match TRBD2. The ends lost 6 bases at V and 3 bases at J; junction bases unmatched: 10. CDR3 length equals 16 residues. The germline gives CDR1 SGHVS, CDR2 FQNEAQ. CDR3 protein: CASRFLAAVHTGELFF. Here the CDR3 DNA reads TGTGCCAGCAGATTCCTAGCGGCGGTTCACACCGGGGAGCTGTTTTTT.

V and J are TRBV10-3 and TRBJ2-1; 11 bases align to TRBD2. The CDR3 contains 14 residues. From germline, CDR1 is ENHRY and CDR2 SYGVKD. V shed 4 bases, J shed 10 bases, and the junction held 6 bases outside the gene matches. CDR3 sequence reads: CAISGSSSGGEQFF. As DNA, the CDR3 is TGTGCCATCAGTGGCTCTTCTAGCGGGGGGGAGCAGTTCTTC.

The rearrangement joins TRBV19 to TRBJ1-1, with a weak D call TRBD1 (6 bases). Germline lookup yields CDR1 LNHDA and CDR2 SQIVND (reference sequence). The V end lost 10 bases, the J end lost 3 bases, and 18 bases lay between the germline ends. The CDR3 is 14 amino acids. CDR3 loop: CATRIPGQDTEAFF. CDR3 DNA: TGTGCCACCAGAATACCGGGACAAGACACTGAAGCTTTCTTT.

This clone has only one observation. The chain couples TRBV28 to TRBJ2-2; a possible D gene is TRBD1 (6 bases). This CDR3 has 17 residues. Germline lookup yields CDR1 MDHEN and CDR2 SYDVKM. Trimming removed 5 bases from V and 2 bases from J, with 18 bases in between. In DNA form, the CDR3 reads TGTGCCAGCAGTGGTTTAACCGGGACAAGAAACACCGGGGAGCTGTTTTTT. Protein: CASSGLTGTRNTGELFF.

V is TRBV9 and J is TRBJ2-1; D uncertain. Germline V gene data show CDR1 as SGDLS and CDR2 as YYNGEE. CDR3 length equals 10 residues. Between the trimmed V and J ends, which lost 3 bases and 9 bases, there was a span of 4 bases. CDR3: CASSGSEQFF. The DNA of the CDR3 is TGTGCCAGCAGCGGCAGTGAGCAGTTCTTC.

The genes are TRBV6-6 and TRBJ2-7; 9 nucleotides agree with TRBD1. The V gene end was trimmed by 11 bases and the J gene end by 2 bases; junction bases not matched to a gene: 7. The CDR3 is made up of 13 amino acids. Germline values: CDR1 MNHNY, CDR2 SVGAGI (reference sequence). The CDR3 spells CASTRTGAYEQYF. DNA for the CDR3: TGTGCCTCCACGAGGACAGGGGCCTACGAGCAGTACTTC.

The V and J genes are TRBV4-2 and TRBJ1-4, with 9 bases lining up with TRBD1. Germline V gene lookup returns CDR1 LGHNA and CDR2 YNFKEQ. The CDR3 runs to 14 residues. Germline trimming cut 6 bases from V and 6 bases from J; bases unmatched to any gene: 5. Here the CDR3 reads CASRIRDRDEKLFF. The DNA of the CDR3 is TGTGCCAGCAGAATCCGGGACAGGGATGAAAAACTGTTTTTT.

This clone showed up just a few times. J is TRBJ1-2 and V is TRBV2; no definite D call. The CDR3 extends over 12 amino acids. With 6 bases removed from V and 8 bases from J, the gap between germline ends came to 13 bases. Germline assignment: CDR1 SNHLY and CDR2 FYNNEI. CDR3 region: CASRAELWGYTF. The CDR3 DNA reads as TGTGCCAGCAGGGCGGAGCTCTGGGGCTACACCTTC.

The rearrangement uses TRBV18 and TRBJ1-5; the D is unclear. The CDR3 totals 15 residues. The germline V gene has CDR1 KGHSH and CDR2 LQKENI. Trimming removed 1 base from V and 5 bases from J, with 12 bases in between. CDR3 DNA sequence: TGTGCCAGCTCACCACGTTCGGGGTTCGATCAGCCCCAGCATTTT. It translates to CASSPRSGFDQPQHF.

This rearrangement joins TRBV7-6 to TRBJ2-7; 9 bases match TRBD2. The CDR3 spans 16 residues. Unmatched junction bases numbered 9, after V lost 4 bases and J lost 2 bases. Germline-derived CDR1 and CDR2 are SGHVS and FNYEAQ. CDR3 residues: CASSSIASGDAYEQYF. The CDR3 DNA reads TGTGCCAGCAGCTCAATCGCTAGCGGGGACGCCTACGAGCAGTACTTC.

The chain uses TRBV29-1 and TRBJ2-1; 12 bases are shared with TRBD2. The CDR3 contains 14 residues. The trim removed 3 bases at V and 8 bases at J, leaving 5 bases unmatched. The germline V gene has CDR1 SQVTM and CDR2 ANQGSEA. The CDR3 spells CSVEASGRGDEQFF. The CDR3, as DNA: TGCAGCGTTGAGGCTAGCGGGAGGGGAGATGAGCAGTTCTTC.

This chain joins TRBV6-5 and TRBJ1-1; D possibly corresponds to TRBD1 (6 bases). Germline lookup yields CDR1 MNHEY and CDR2 SVGAGI. CDR3 length equals 13 residues. The V end was cut by 5 bases, the J end by 7 bases, with 14 bases between. The CDR3 sequence: CASSAPGAGEAFF. DNA of the CDR3: TGTGCCAGCAGTGCGCCAGGGGCGGGTGAAGCTTTCTTT.

The chain is built from TRBV19 and TRBJ2-6; perhaps TRBD2 as D (6 bases). The CDR3 runs to 16 residues. Trimming removed 6 bases from V and 0 bases from J, with 12 bases in between. CDR1 LNHDA and CDR2 SQIVND come from the germline V gene (reference sequence). In DNA, the CDR3 is TGTGCCAGTAGCCCGACAGCGGGCTCTGGGGCCAACGTCCTGACTTTC. Translation: CASSPTAGSGANVLTF.

CDR3 sequence (DNA): TGCGCCAGCAGCTTGGGGGACAGGGGTAATGAGCAGTTCTTC. It encodes CASSLGDRGNEQFF. The rearrangement uses TRBV5-1 and TRBJ2-1; 10 bases align to TRBD1. The trim removed 0 bases at V and 7 bases at J, leaving 1 base unmatched. The CDR3 sequence is 14 residues long. Germline values: CDR1 SGHRS, CDR2 YFSETQ.

The V call is TRBV2, the J call TRBJ1-6; the match to TRBD1 covers 7 bases. With 9 bases clipped from V and 9 bases from J, the junction kept 11 bases outside the gene matches. Germline V gene data show CDR1 as SNHLY and CDR2 as FYNNEI. The CDR3 is 14 amino acids. CDR3 protein: CASRSTGKGSPLHF. DNA of the CDR3: TGTGCCAGTAGATCGACAGGGAAAGGTTCACCCCTCCACTTT. The full variable domain, with the rest looked up from reference TRBV2 and TRBJ1-6, is EPEVTQTPSHQVTQMGQEVILRCVPISNHLYFYWYRQILGQKVEFLVSFYNNEISEKSEIFDDQFSVERPDGSNFTLKIRSTKLEDSAMYFCASRSTGKGSPLHFGNGTRLTVT.

The rearrangement uses TRBV28 and TRBJ1-1, with a possible D match to TRBD1 (5 bases). This CDR3 spans 14 amino acids. V was cut by 10 bases and J by 0 bases, with 15 bases left in between. Germline V gene data show CDR1 as MDHEN and CDR2 as SYDVKM. CDR3 amino acids: CAINPRAMNTEAFF. In DNA, the CDR3 is TGTGCCATCAACCCCAGGGCCATGAACACTGAAGCTTTCTTT. The variable domain in full, with the rest retrieved from reference TRBV28 and TRBJ1-1, is DVKVTQSSRYLVKRTGEKVFLECVQDMDHENMFWYRQDPGLGLRLIYFSYDVKMKEKGDIPEGYSVSREKKERFSLILESASTNQTSMYLCAINPRAMNTEAFFGQGTRLTVV.

The chain joins TRBV9 to TRBJ2-2, with 11 bases identical to TRBD2. Germline CDR1 and CDR2: SGDLS and YYNGEE. This CDR3 region has 16 residues. The junction had 4 bases not matched to a gene; V was cut back by 4 bases and J by 2 bases. The CDR3 spells CASSPGTSGNTGELFF. The CDR3 DNA reads TGTGCCAGCAGCCCAGGGACTAGCGGCAACACCGGGGAGCTGTTTTTT. Full variable domain (rest looked up from reference TRBV9 and TRBJ2-2): DSGVTQTPKHLITATGQRVTLRCSPRSGDLSVYWYQQSLDQGLQFLIQYYNGEERAKGNILERFSAQQFPDLHSELNLSSLELGDSALYFCASSPGTSGNTGELFFGEGSRLTVL.

The chain employs TRBV11-2 and TRBJ1-3, with D perhaps TRBD1 (6 bases). The CDR3 loop spans 15 amino acids. Per the germline V gene, CDR1 is SGHAT and CDR2 is FQNNGV. Trimming took 5 bases from V and 0 from J, leaving 11 bases between them. CDR3 nucleotides: TGTGCCAGCAGCCCTACAGGGATCTCTGGAAACACCATATATTTT. Protein sequence: CASSPTGISGNTIYF.

The chain joins TRBV30 to TRBJ2-7; possibly TRBD2 for D (6 bases). Trimming left V 0 bases short and J 6 bases short, with 12 bases between. The CDR3 loop spans 13 amino acids. CDR1 is GTSNPN and CDR2 is SVGIG in the germline V gene (reference sequence). The CDR3 sequence is CAWSVAAGAEQYV. CDR3 DNA: TGTGCCTGGAGTGTGGCAGCGGGCGCCGAGCAGTACGTC.

The V call is TRBV27, the J call TRBJ2-3, with 16 bases lining up with TRBD2. The V gene's germline CDR1 is MNHEY and CDR2 SMNVEV (reference sequence). The J segment lost 4 bases and the V segment lost 5 bases, leaving 6 bases of the junction unmatched. This CDR3 has 17 residues. The CDR3 reads CASSLGLAGGRADTQYF. In DNA, the CDR3 is TGTGCCAGCAGTCTGGGACTAGCGGGAGGGCGTGCAGATACGCAGTATTTT.